This paragraph reports one TCR beta chain. The Seattle patients, enrolled during active infection, were followed longitudinally. Germline V gene data show CDR1 as SEHNR and CDR2 as FQNEAQ (reference sequence). The CDR3 length is 19 residues. V trimming: 4 bases; J trimming: 2 bases; junction bases outside the gene matches: 13. The data were taken from a study of blood T cell repertoires in COVID-19. Study details: The samples span acute and convalescent COVID-19 from the United States, Italy and Spain. From T cells, B-cell-depleted T cells, or PBMCs came the material, which was cDNA or gDNA.

Original data processing: Estimation of nucleated cell counts relied on the amplification of reference gene primers. Sequencing was performed with immunoSEQ multiplex PCR; in TCRdb, only in-frame clones are kept and a portion is missing. V and J calls and clone size are those listed in that table; D and trimming were worked out from the DNA. The table includes about 330,000 clones, around 90% detected once. V and J are TRBV7-9 and TRBJ2-3; 12 bases fit TRBD2. The receptor comes from a man under 40 with COVID-19, enrolled during active disease. Sequencing used peripheral blood. The CDR3 reads CASSSRLAGAGGHTDTQYF. CDR3 DNA sequence: TGTGCCAGCAGCTCTCGACTAGCGGGAGCTGGAGGACACACAGATACGCAGTATTTT.